This TCR beta chain was captured by sequencing in a study of T-cell reconstitution after alpha-beta-depleted transplantation in children (dated by TCRdb to 2016 to 2018). The study in broad terms: Using TCR repertoire profiling, the study quantitatively followed how T-cell immune reconstitution unfolded in children after TCRalphabeta/CD19-depleted allogeneic hematopoietic cell transplantation.

Study-wide findings and limitations: The apparently early alphabetaT-cell count recovery about two months after transplant was reportedly dependent on only several hundred rapidly expanded clones derived from non-depleted graft cells. In some patients, the high TCRbeta diversity seen at day 60 was put down to recipient T cells and intrathymic progenitors that had survived conditioning. The frequencies of hyperexpanded clones fell over the following months, and after one year, T-cell counts and TCRbeta diversity were mostly attributed to newly produced T cells.

Libraries were constructed by PCR. Sequencing instrument: Illumina HiSeq 2500. TCR library preparation used molecular barcoding, with unique molecular identifiers applied to normalize quantification of the TCRbeta repertoire. The raw public reads went through TCRdb reprocessing: fastp at Q25, MiXCR clone calling, in-frame beta chains kept. All rows with the same CDR3 protein become a single entry with the most common DNA and genes. This sample is represented by over 450,000 distinct CDR3 sequences; approximately 10% of them were singletons. Of the sample, about 2% falls within the top ten clones. A note on this clonotype: No cognate antigen has been identified for it. Nothing much larger sits one base from this clone, and base qualities are not available.

CDR1 ENHRY and CDR2 SYGVKD were looked up in the germline V gene. V is reduced by 2 bases and J by 7 bases, leaving a spacing of 12 bases between them. The CDR3 numbers 14 residues from cysteine through phenylalanine. Of all the DNA, just the CDR3 is kept, 42 bases in frame from base 1. What this sample's treatment or condition label stands for: allogeneic hematopoietic cell transplantation with graft depleted of TCRalphabeta T cells and CD19 B cells. Transplant recipients were children who received TCRalphabeta/CD19-depleted allogeneic hematopoietic cell grafts. The chain uses TRBV10-3 and TRBJ2-1; 5 matching bases give a weak D call of TRBD2. This clonotype originated in a child aged 2 to 10 with inherited bone marrow failure, due to receive a stem cell transplant. The sample here was PBMCs, taken before TCRalphabeta/CD19-depleted stem cell transplant. The CDR3 reads CAISEGYTGNEQFF. The DNA reads as follows: TGTGCCATCAGTGAGGGATACACGGGGAATGAGCAGTTCTTC.